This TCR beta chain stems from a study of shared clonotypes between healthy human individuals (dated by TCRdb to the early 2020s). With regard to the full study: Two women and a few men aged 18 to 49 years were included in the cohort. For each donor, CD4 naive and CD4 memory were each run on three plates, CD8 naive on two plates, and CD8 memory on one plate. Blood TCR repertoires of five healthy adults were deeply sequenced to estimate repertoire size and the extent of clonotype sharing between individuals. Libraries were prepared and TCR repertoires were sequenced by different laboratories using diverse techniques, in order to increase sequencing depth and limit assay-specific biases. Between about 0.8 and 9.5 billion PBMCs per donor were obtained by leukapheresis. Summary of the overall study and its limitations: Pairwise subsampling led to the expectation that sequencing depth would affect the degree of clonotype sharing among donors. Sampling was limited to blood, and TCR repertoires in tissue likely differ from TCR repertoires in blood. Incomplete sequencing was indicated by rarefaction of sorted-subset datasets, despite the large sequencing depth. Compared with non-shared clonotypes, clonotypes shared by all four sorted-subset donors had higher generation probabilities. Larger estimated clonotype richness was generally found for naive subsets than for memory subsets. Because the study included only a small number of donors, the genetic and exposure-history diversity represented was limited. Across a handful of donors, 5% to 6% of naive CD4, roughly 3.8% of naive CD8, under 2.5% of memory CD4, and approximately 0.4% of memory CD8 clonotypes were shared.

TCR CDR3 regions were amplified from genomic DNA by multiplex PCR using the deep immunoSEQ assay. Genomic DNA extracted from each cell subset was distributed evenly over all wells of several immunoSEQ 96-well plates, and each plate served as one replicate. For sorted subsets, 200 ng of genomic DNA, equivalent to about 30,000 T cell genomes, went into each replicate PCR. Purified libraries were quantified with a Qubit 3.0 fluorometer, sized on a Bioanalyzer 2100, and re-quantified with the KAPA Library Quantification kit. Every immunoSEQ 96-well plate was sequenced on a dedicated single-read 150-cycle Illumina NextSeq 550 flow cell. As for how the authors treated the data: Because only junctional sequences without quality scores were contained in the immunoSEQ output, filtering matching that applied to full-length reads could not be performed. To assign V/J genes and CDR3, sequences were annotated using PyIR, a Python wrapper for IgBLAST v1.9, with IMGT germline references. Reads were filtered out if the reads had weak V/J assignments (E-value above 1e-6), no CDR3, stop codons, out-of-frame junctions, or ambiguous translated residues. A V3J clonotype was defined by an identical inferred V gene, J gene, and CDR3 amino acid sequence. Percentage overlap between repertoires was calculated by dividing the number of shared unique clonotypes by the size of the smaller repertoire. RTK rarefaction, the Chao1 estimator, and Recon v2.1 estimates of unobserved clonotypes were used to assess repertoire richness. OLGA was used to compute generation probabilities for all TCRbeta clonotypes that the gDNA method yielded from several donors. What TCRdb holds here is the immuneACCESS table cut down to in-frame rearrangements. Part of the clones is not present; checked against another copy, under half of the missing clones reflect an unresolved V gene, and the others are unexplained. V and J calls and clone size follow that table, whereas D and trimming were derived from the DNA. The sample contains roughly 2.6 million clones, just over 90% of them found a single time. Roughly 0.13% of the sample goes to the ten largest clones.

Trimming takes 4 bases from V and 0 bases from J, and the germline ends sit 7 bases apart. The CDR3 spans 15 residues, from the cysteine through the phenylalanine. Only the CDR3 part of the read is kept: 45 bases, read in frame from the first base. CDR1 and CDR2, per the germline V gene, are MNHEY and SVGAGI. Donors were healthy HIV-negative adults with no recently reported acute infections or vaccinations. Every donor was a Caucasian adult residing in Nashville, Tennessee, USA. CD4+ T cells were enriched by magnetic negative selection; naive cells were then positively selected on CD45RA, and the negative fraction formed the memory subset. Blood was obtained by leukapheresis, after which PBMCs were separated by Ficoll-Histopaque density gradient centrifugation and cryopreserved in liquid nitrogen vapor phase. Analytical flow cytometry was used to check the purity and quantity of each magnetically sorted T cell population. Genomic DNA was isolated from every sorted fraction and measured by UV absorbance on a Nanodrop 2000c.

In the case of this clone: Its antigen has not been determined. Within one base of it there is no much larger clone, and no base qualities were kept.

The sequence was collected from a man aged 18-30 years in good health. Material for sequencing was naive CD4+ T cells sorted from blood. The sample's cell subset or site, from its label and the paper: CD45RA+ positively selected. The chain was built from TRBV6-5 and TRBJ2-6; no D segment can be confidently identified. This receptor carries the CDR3 CASSFAGSGANVLTF. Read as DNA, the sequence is TGTGCCAGCAGTTTCGCAGGCTCTGGGGCCAACGTCCTGACTTTC.